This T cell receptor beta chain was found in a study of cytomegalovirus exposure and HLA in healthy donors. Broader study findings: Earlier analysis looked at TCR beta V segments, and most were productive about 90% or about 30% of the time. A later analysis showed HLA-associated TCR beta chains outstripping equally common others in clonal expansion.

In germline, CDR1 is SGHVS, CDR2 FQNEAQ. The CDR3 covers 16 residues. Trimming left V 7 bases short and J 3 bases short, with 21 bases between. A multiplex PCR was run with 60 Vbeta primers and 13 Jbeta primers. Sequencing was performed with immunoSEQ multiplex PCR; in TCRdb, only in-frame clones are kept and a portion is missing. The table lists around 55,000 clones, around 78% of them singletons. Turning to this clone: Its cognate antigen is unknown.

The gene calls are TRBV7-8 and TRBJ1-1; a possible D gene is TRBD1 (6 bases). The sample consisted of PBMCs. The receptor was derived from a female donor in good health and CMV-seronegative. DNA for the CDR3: TGTGCCAGCACCCCCGGGGGGCGCCGGTTGGACACTGAAGCTTTCTTT. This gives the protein CASTPGGRRLDTEAFF.